The 2 T cell receptor beta chains below all came from one sample that was sequenced in a study of blood T cells in healthy people across ages. The use of a sample-barcoded 5' primer and a J-beta primer mix characterized a second PCR of roughly 7 to 11 cycles. A single record per CDR3 protein comes from TCRdb applying MiXCR to the 5' RACE reads. The sample carries hundreds of thousands of distinct CDR3 sequences, about 30% recorded once. Source material: blood. These receptors came from a woman aged 80 or older in good health.

Regarding this clonotype: This may stem from a read error, because a much larger clone lies one nucleotide away. The gene calls are TRBV11-2 and TRBJ2-5, with 8 bases aligning to TRBD2. V was clipped by 4 bases and J by 9 bases; unmatched bases: 4. Germline CDR1 and CDR2: SGHAT and FQNNGV. The CDR3 consists of 12 residues. The CDR3 nucleotides are TGTGCCAGCAGCTGGACAGCGGGGGCCCAGTACTTC. Amino acid sequence: CASSWTAGAQYF.

Note on this clonotype: A much larger clone differs from this one at a single base, so this may be a read error. V is TRBV21-1 and J is TRBJ2-5; whether TRBD1, the table's D call, matches the DNA was not checked. TRBV21-1 constitutes a pseudogene. The CDR3 extends over 15 amino acids. CDR3 in amino acids: CASSKEGQANYGQYF. For the CDR3, the DNA is TGTGCCAGCAGCAAGGAAGGACAGGCGAACTACGGGCAGTACTTC.